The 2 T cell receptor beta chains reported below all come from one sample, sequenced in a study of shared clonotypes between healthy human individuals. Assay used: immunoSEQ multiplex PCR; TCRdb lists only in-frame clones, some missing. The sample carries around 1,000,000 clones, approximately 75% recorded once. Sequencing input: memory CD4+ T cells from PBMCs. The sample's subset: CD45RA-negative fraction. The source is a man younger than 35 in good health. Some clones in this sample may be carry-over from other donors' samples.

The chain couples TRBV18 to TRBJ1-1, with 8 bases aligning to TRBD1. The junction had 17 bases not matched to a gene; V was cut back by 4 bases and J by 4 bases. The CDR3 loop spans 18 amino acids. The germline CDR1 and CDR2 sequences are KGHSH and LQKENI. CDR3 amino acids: CASSQQPGGSSWGTEAFF. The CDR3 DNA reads TGTGCCAGCTCACAGCAACCAGGGGGCAGCTCCTGGGGCACTGAAGCTTTCTTT. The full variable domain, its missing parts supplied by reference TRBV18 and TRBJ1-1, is NAGVMQNPRHLVRRRGQEARLRCSPMKGHSHVYWYRQLPEEGLKFMVYLQKENIIDESGMPKERFSAEFPKEGPSILRIQQVVRGDSAAYFCASSQQPGGSSWGTEAFFGQGTRLTVV.

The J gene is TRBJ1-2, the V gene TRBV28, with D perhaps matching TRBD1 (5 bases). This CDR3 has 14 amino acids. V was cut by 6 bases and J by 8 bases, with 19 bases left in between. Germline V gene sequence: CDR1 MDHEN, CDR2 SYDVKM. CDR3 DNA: TGTGCCAGCAGGATTAGAACAGGTCTAATGGGCTACACCTTC. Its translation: CASRIRTGLMGYTF.